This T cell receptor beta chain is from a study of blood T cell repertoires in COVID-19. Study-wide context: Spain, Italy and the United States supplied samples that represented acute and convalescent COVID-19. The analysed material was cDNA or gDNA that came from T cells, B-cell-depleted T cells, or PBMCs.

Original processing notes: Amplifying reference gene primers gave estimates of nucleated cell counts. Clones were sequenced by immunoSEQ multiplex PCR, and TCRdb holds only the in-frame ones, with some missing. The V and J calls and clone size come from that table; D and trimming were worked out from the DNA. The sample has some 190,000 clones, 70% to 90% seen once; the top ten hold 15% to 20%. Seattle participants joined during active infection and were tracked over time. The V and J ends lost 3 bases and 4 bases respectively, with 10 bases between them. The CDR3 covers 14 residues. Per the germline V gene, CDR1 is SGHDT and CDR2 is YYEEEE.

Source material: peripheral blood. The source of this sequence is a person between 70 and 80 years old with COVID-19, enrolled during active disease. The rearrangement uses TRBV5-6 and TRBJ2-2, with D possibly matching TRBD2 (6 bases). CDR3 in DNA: TGTGCCAGCAGCTCTTCCGGGGGCACCGGGGAGCTGTTTTTT. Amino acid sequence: CASSSSGGTGELFF.